The clone carrying this TCR beta chain was detected only a few times. Its antigen is not identified. The sample belongs to a study of T cells in Graves' hyperthyroidism and ophthalmopathy. Notes on the study in general: Ophthalmopathy was predicted by the model a median of about 6.7 months ahead of onset.

There were TCR beta CDR3 regions amplified from RNA transcripts. RT-PCR in the first round (using the HTBI primer set) targeted the TCR CDR3. TCRdb processed the multiplex PCR reads anew with MiXCR; each CDR3 protein has one entry. The sample has some 500,000 distinct CDR3 sequences, about 16% seen once; the top ten hold about 29%. Looked up from germline, CDR1 is MNHEY and CDR2 is SVGEGT. CDR3 length: 15 residues. The V and J ends lost 2 bases and 2 bases, in that order; junction bases with no gene match: 6. The clonotype was recovered from a woman in her 30s with Graves' ophthalmopathy. The gene calls are TRBV6-2 or TRBV6-3 and TRBJ2-7; 7 nucleotides align to TRBD2. Sequencing input: blood. The CDR3 bases are TGTGCCAGCAGTTACGCCGGGCTAGCGGCCTACGAGCAGTACTTC. Protein: CASSYAGLAAYEQYF.